This T cell receptor beta chain was sequenced for a study of blood T cell repertoires in COVID-19. As for the study in general: Both acute and convalescent COVID-19 samples were obtained from the United States, Italy and Spain. Sample material is recorded as cDNA or gDNA derived from T cells, B-cell-depleted T cells, or PBMCs.

How the authors handled the data: Cell counts per sample came from amplifying reference gene primers. Libraries were prepared by immunoSEQ multiplex PCR; TCRdb keeps only in-frame clonotypes and omits some of them. V and J calls and clone size follow that table, whereas D and trimming were derived from the DNA. This sample has approximately 140,000 clones, with about 89% found just once. The CDR3 extends over 14 amino acids. Per the germline V gene, CDR1 is SQVTM and CDR2 is ANQGSEA. The V gene end was trimmed by 4 bases and the J gene end by 2 bases; junction bases not matched to a gene: 3. Material: peripheral blood. This clonotype was obtained from a man between 50 and 59 years old with active or convalescent COVID-19. V usage is TRBV29-1 and J usage is TRBJ2-5; TRBD2 aligns across 11 bases. The CDR3 nucleotides are TGCAGCGTTGGTACTAGCGGGAGACAAGAGACCCAGTACTTC. It specifies CSVGTSGRQETQYF.